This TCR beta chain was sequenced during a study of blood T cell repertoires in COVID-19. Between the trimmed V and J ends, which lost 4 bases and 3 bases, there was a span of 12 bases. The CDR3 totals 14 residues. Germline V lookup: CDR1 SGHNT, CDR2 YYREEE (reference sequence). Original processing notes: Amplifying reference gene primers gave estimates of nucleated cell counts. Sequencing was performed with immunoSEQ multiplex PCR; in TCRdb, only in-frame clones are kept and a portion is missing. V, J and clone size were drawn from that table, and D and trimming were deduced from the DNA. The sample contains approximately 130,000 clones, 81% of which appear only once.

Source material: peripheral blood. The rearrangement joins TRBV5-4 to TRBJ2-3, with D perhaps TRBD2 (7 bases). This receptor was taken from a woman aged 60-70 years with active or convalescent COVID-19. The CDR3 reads CASSGGAMTDTQYF. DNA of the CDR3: TGTGCCAGCAGCGGGGGGGCTATGACAGATACGCAGTATTTT.